Below are 24 T cell receptor beta chains sequenced from a single sample in a study of long-term antiretroviral therapy in people with HIV. Run at survey level, the immunoSEQ assay was version v3.0. TCRdb's table, derived via immunoSEQ multiplex PCR, lists solely in-frame clones and lacks some. The table shows some 30,000 clones, with 70% to 90% occurring only once. The sequencing used unsorted PBMCs, collected approximately 3.3 years after starting antiretroviral therapy. Every receptor here comes from a man between 18 and 35 years old with HIV.

The CDR3 region has the DNA TGTGCCAGCAGTTTGACAGTGAACACTGAAGCTTTCTTT. This encodes CASSLTVNTEAFF. V and J are TRBV28 and TRBJ1-1, with D maybe TRBD1 (5 bases). Germline-derived CDR1 and CDR2 are MDHEN and SYDVKM. The CDR3 has 13 amino acids. The germline V and J ends were trimmed by 3 bases and 0 bases, with 5 bases remaining between them.

J is TRBJ1-1 and V is TRBV28, with 8 bases fitting TRBD1. CDR3 length: 14 residues. Germline lookup yields CDR1 MDHEN and CDR2 SYDVKM. J gave up 3 bases and V 5 bases, and 5 bases lay outside the gene matches. CDR3 region: CASSPDRADTEAFF. CDR3 nucleotide sequence: TGTGCCAGCAGTCCGGACAGGGCCGACACTGAAGCTTTCTTT.

This clone was recorded once. The chain employs TRBV19 and TRBJ2-3, with 8 bases matching TRBD1. Germline V lookup: CDR1 LNHDA, CDR2 SQIVND (reference sequence). This CDR3 comprises 13 residues. The J segment lost 7 bases and the V segment lost 1 base, leaving 1 base of the junction unmatched. CDR3 amino acids: CASSIGDRNTQYF. CDR3 in DNA: TGTGCCAGTAGTATAGGGGACAGGAATACGCAGTATTTT.

The chain is built from TRBV9 and TRBJ1-5; a weak D match, TRBD1 (6 bases). The CDR3 totals 14 residues. The V and J ends lost 1 base and 9 bases respectively, with 14 bases between them. The germline V gene encodes CDR1 SGDLS and CDR2 YYNGEE. In nucleotides, the CDR3 is TGTGCCAGCAGCGTATCGGACAGTCTGTGGCCCCAGCATTTT. This sequence encodes CASSVSDSLWPQHF.

This clone showed up just once. The chain combines TRBV5-6 with TRBJ2-7; D is perhaps TRBD2 (6 bases). With 2 bases removed from V and 7 bases from J, the gap between germline ends came to 16 bases. The CDR3 length is 14 residues. Germline values: CDR1 SGHDT, CDR2 YYEEEE. CDR3 sequence reads: CASSFSGVPGEQYF. CDR3 bases: TGTGCCAGCAGCTTTAGCGGAGTCCCCGGGGAGCAGTACTTC.

The CDR3 region has the DNA TGTGCCAGCTCACCGGCATTACTCCAAGAGACCCAGTACTTC. The encoded protein is CASSPALLQETQYF. This rearrangement joins TRBV18 to TRBJ2-5; D not resolved. Germline V gene lookup returns CDR1 KGHSH and CDR2 LQKENI. With 3 bases removed from V and 1 base from J, the gap between germline ends came to 9 bases. This CDR3 comprises 14 residues.

This chain links TRBV25-1 with TRBJ2-7; D uncertain. V lost 7 bases, J lost 0 bases, and 10 bases lay in between. The CDR3 runs 13 residues. CDR1 and CDR2 (germline): MGHDK, SYGVNS. In DNA, the CDR3 is TGTGCCAGCATTCCCGGTGGCTCCTACGAGCAGTACTTC. Its translation is CASIPGGSYEQYF.

The chain links TRBV13 to TRBJ2-7, with TRBD2 matching over 11 bases. This CDR3 has 15 amino acids. The V and J ends lost 6 bases and 3 bases, in that order; junction bases with no gene match: 7. Germline V lookup: CDR1 PRHDT, CDR2 FYEKMQ (reference sequence). The CDR3 here is CASRGIAGGFYEQYF. In DNA, the CDR3 is TGTGCCAGCAGGGGCATAGCGGGAGGGTTCTACGAGCAGTACTTC. Full variable domain (rest looked up from reference TRBV13 and TRBJ2-7): AAGVIQSPRHLIKEKRETATLKCYPIPRHDTVYWYQQGPGQDPQFLISFYEKMQSDKGSIPDRFSAQQFSDYHSELNMSSLELGDSALYFCASRGIAGGFYEQYFGPGTRLTVT.

V is TRBV7-8 and J is TRBJ1-2, with D unclear. V was pared by 5 bases and J by 0 bases, with 10 bases between. The germline gives CDR1 SGHVS, CDR2 FQNEAQ. The length of the CDR3 is 14 residues. This CDR3 reads CASSTGLTNYGYTF. In nucleotides, the CDR3 is TGTGCCAGCAGCACCGGACTAACTAACTATGGCTACACCTTC.

This clone was seen a few times. The chain combines TRBV28 with TRBJ2-7, with unresolved D. Trimming took 3 bases from V and 3 from J, leaving 21 bases between them. In germline, CDR1 is MDHEN, CDR2 SYDVKM. This CDR3 is 17 amino acids long. As DNA, the CDR3 is TGTGCCAGCAGTTTTCCGAGCCGGAAGGCGCCAAACTACGAGCAGTACTTC. This translates into CASSFPSRKAPNYEQYF.

V gene TRBV9 combines with J gene TRBJ2-7; D is unresolved. The germline gives CDR1 SGDLS, CDR2 YYNGEE. There are 15 residues in the CDR3. The ends were cut back, 0 bases at V and 5 bases at J, with 15 bases in the middle. The CDR3 DNA is TGTGCCAGCAGCGTAGAGGTAGGGAAGGTAGACGAGCAGTACTTC. Amino acid sequence: CASSVEVGKVDEQYF. The whole variable domain, filled in from reference TRBV9 and TRBJ2-7, reads DSGVTQTPKHLITATGQRVTLRCSPRSGDLSVYWYQQSLDQGLQFLIQYYNGEERAKGNILERFSAQQFPDLHSELNLSSLELGDSALYFCASSVEVGKVDEQYFGPGTRLTVT.

About this clone itself: The junction does not match germline at one end; this may be a read error. The CDR3: CASSLNSYNEQFF. DNA of the CDR3: TGTGCTAGCAGCTTAAACTCCTACAATGAGCAGTTCTTC. J is TRBJ2-1 and V is TRBV7-7; D remains ambiguous. CDR1 and CDR2 from the germline V gene are SSHAT and FNYEAQ (reference sequence). The CDR3 spans 13 residues.

The chain links TRBV27 to TRBJ2-4; no firm D call. Looked up from germline, CDR1 is MNHEY and CDR2 is SMNVEV (reference sequence). CDR3 length: 14 amino acids. V was cut by 5 bases and J by 0 bases, with 8 bases left in between. CDR3 loop: CASSVTLAKNIQYF. Written as DNA, the CDR3 is TGTGCCAGCAGTGTCACCCTAGCCAAAAACATTCAGTACTTC.

The gene calls are TRBV28 and TRBJ1-2; D might be TRBD1 (6 bases). This CDR3 is built from 18 residues. V gave up 4 bases and J gave up 6 bases, with 27 bases separating them. Germline V gives CDR1 MDHEN, CDR2 SYDVKM. The CDR3 DNA is TGTGCCAGCAGTTCTCCCACTTTACTACAGGGCCTGGAGAATGGCTACACCTTC. Protein sequence: CASSSPTLLQGLENGYTF.

The sample holds a few counts of this clone. The rearrangement joins TRBV19 to TRBJ1-5, with D possibly matching TRBD1 (5 bases). The CDR3 sequence is 15 residues long. V lost 5 bases, J lost 0 bases, and 11 bases lay in between. Germline V gene lookup returns CDR1 LNHDA and CDR2 SQIVND (reference sequence). The CDR3 nucleotides are TGTGCCAGTAGTCCGACAGTCGATAGCAATCAGCCCCAGCATTTT. Translation: CASSPTVDSNQPQHF.

This clone was recorded only once. This chain connects TRBV5-1 to TRBJ2-7; TRBD1 is a possible D gene (5 bases). V lost 0 bases, J lost 5 bases, and 9 bases lay in between. The germline CDR1 and CDR2 sequences are SGHRS and YFSETQ. The CDR3 runs 13 residues. The CDR3 sequence is CASSLVGRDEQYF. The DNA for the CDR3 is TGCGCCAGCAGCTTGGTAGGCAGGGACGAGCAGTACTTC.

The chain joins TRBV5-1 to TRBJ2-2; D is unresolved. Per the germline V gene, CDR1 is SGHRS and CDR2 is YFSETQ. CDR3 length equals 14 residues. V shed 3 bases and J shed 8 bases, with 14 bases lying between them. The CDR3 bases are TGCGCCAGCAGCTCGGTCACCCTAGAAGGGGAGCTGTTTTTT. This sequence encodes CASSSVTLEGELFF.

This clone was recorded once. This chain joins TRBV18 and TRBJ2-7; D unclear. CDR3 size: 13 residues. Germline CDR1 KGHSH, CDR2 LQKENI. Trimming took 4 bases from V and 3 from J, leaving 10 bases between them. CDR3 bases: TGTGCCAGCTCACTTTCGGGCGGCTACGAGCAGTACTTC. Residues: CASSLSGGYEQYF.

The chain has TRBV20-1 and TRBJ1-1; D remains unclear. V lost 6 bases to trimming and J lost 8 bases, with 13 bases between them. CDR3 size: 11 residues. Germline CDR1 DFQATT, CDR2 SNEGSKA (reference sequence). CDR3 loop: CSALEGTEAFF. The CDR3 bases are TGCAGTGCCCTTGAGGGTACGGAAGCTTTCTTT.

The gene calls are TRBV7-6 and TRBJ2-7, with D uncertain. The CDR3 covers 15 residues. Trimming took 1 base from V and 3 from J, leaving 13 bases between them. Germline V CDR1 and CDR2: SGHVS, FNYEAQ. The CDR3 DNA is TGTGCCAGCAGCTTAGAAAACGGCAGCCTCTACGAGCAGTACTTC. Translation: CASSLENGSLYEQYF.

The chain couples TRBV4-1 to TRBJ2-7; 9 bases fit TRBD2. The CDR3 runs 15 residues. Germline V gives CDR1 MGHRA, CDR2 YSYEKL. Germline trimming cut 1 base from V and 2 bases from J; bases unmatched to any gene: 3. Here the CDR3 DNA reads TGCGCCAGCAGCCAAGTTGCTAGCGGGGCCTACGAGCAGTACTTC. This sequence encodes CASSQVASGAYEQYF.

The V call is TRBV7-8, the J call TRBJ1-2; TRBD1 aligns across 11 bases. J lost 1 base, V lost 5 bases, and 3 bases had no gene match. The CDR3 runs 15 residues. In germline, CDR1 is SGHVS, CDR2 FQNEAQ. This CDR3 reads CASSAGQGGNYGYTF. Written as DNA, the CDR3 is TGTGCCAGCAGCGCGGGACAGGGGGGTAACTATGGCTACACCTTC.

This chain links TRBV27 with TRBJ1-1; D remains ambiguous. Trimming cost V 0 bases and J 4 bases, with 12 bases left between them. The CDR3 length is 15 residues. Per the germline V gene, CDR1 is MNHEY and CDR2 is SMNVEV (reference sequence). DNA of the CDR3: TGTGCCAGCAGTTTATCGCGGGTCCTGGGCACTGAAGCTTTCTTT. This translates into CASSLSRVLGTEAFF.

The chain joins TRBV10-2 to TRBJ1-1, with D possibly TRBD1 on 6 matching bases. The CDR3 contains 14 residues. Germline values: CDR1 WSHSY, CDR2 SAAADI. With 10 bases removed from V and 1 base from J, the gap between germline ends came to 16 bases. The CDR3 DNA follows: TGCGCCACACGGAGGGGGGCGCAGAACACTGAAGCTTTCTTT. It yields the protein CATRRGAQNTEAFF.